One and the same sample provided the 21 T cell receptor beta chains below, sequenced in a study of beta chain features in type 1 diabetes. These receptors have no identified antigens. Study observations and caveats: In every one of the four CD4+ subsets, TCRB CDR3s were moderately but significantly shorter in Type 1 diabetes patients.

The sequenced template was cDNA made from the entire isolated RNA. The data were produced by immunoSEQ multiplex PCR, yet TCRdb's version contains in-frame clones alone and is incomplete. The repertoire includes a few hundred thousand clones, roughly 12% of them detected once, and 0.01% sits in the top ten. Sequencing used naive CD4+ T cells from blood. The receptors derive from a woman under 30 with type 1 diabetes.

The rearrangement links TRBV7-3 to TRBJ1-1; possibly TRBD1 for D (6 bases). Trimming shortened V by 0 bases and J by 6 bases, and 11 bases separated the two germline ends. Germline CDR1 is SGHTA and CDR2 is FQGTGA. CDR3 length: 14 amino acids. CDR3 coding DNA: TGTGCCAGCAGCTTAACACCGACAGGCGCTGAAGCTTTCTTT. Its protein product is CASSLTPTGAEAFF.

The V call is TRBV9, the J call TRBJ2-6; TRBD1 is a possible D gene (5 bases). V shed 0 bases and J shed 9 bases, with 22 bases lying between them. Germline loops: CDR1 SGDLS, CDR2 YYNGEE. CDR3 length: 18 amino acids. CDR3 residues: CASSVGVTEFRRGNVLTF. CDR3 nucleotides: TGTGCCAGCAGCGTAGGGGTGACAGAGTTTCGCCGTGGCAACGTCCTGACTTTC. The full variable domain, completed using reference TRBV9 and TRBJ2-6, is DSGVTQTPKHLITATGQRVTLRCSPRSGDLSVYWYQQSLDQGLQFLIQYYNGEERAKGNILERFSAQQFPDLHSELNLSSLELGDSALYFCASSVGVTEFRRGNVLTFGAGSRLTVL.

The V and J genes are TRBV14 and TRBJ2-7; TRBD1 matches 10 bases. Germline-derived CDR1 and CDR2 are SGHDN and FVKESK. J lost 2 bases, V lost 4 bases, and 8 bases had no gene match. This CDR3 is built from 16 residues. CDR3: CASSLPTGTGAYEQYF. The CDR3 DNA follows: TGTGCCAGCAGCCTCCCGACCGGGACAGGGGCCTACGAGCAGTACTTC.

J is TRBJ2-7 and V is TRBV20-1; D not resolved. V lost 5 bases, J lost 6 bases, and 11 bases lay in between. Germline assignment: CDR1 DFQATT and CDR2 SNEGSKA (reference sequence). This CDR3 has 11 amino acids. CDR3 bases: TGCAGTGCTGCGCCCCCGGGCGAGCAGTACTTC. This translates into CSAAPPGEQYF.

This sequence joins TRBV14 and TRBJ1-2, with a tentative D call TRBD1 (6 bases). This CDR3 is 13 amino acids long. The germline CDR1 and CDR2 sequences are SGHDN and FVKESK. V was cut by 4 bases and J by 4 bases, with 10 bases left in between. The CDR3 sequence: CASSPGTSYGYTF. In nucleotides, the CDR3 is TGTGCCAGCAGCCCCGGGACAAGCTATGGCTACACCTTC.

This clone has only a few counts. This chain links TRBV7-2 with TRBJ2-5; a weak D match, TRBD1 (8 bases). CDR1 and CDR2 from the germline V gene are SGHTA and FQGNSA. Deletions cut 5 bases from V and 4 bases from J, with 20 bases between. The CDR3 runs 16 residues. The CDR3 DNA reads TGTGCCAGCAGCCCCTGGACAGGGAGGGCAGTAGAGACCCAGTACTTC. Protein product: CASSPWTGRAVETQYF.

This clone came up a few times. This chain uses TRBV5-4 with TRBJ1-1, with TRBD1 matching 7 bases. The CDR3 covers 16 residues. Trimming took 1 base from V and 2 from J; bases not matched to a gene: 8. Germline V gene data show CDR1 as SGHNT and CDR2 as YYREEE (reference sequence). The CDR3 DNA is TGTGCCAGCAGCTTGTTTACAGGGGCTTCTAACACTGAAGCTTTCTTT. It is translated as CASSLFTGASNTEAFF.

This chain uses TRBV7-2 with TRBJ2-6; D not resolved. CDR1 is SGHTA and CDR2 is FQGNSA in the germline V gene. This CDR3 has 14 residues. Trimming took 5 bases from V and 2 from J, leaving 7 bases between them. The DNA of the CDR3 is TGTGCCAGCAGCCTGCAGGCTGGGGCCAACGTCCTGACTTTC. This codes for CASSLQAGANVLTF. Full variable domain (remainder filled in from reference TRBV7-2 and TRBJ2-6): GAGVSQSPSNKVTEKGKDVELRCDPISGHTALYWYRQSLGQGLEFLIYFQGNSAPDKSGLPSDRFSAERTGGSVSTLTIQRTQQEDSAVYLCASSLQAGANVLTFGAGSRLTVL.

In this sample, this clone turned up a few times. V and J are TRBV5-1 and TRBJ2-1; D might be TRBD1 (5 bases). Germline V gene data show CDR1 as SGHRS and CDR2 as YFSETQ. Trimming pared 4 bases from V and 5 bases from J, leaving 13 bases between. CDR3 size: 14 residues. The CDR3 sequence: CASSDDSYNNEQFF. In DNA form, the CDR3 reads TGCGCCAGCAGCGACGACAGCTATAACAATGAGCAGTTCTTC.

This clone showed up just a few times. The chain links TRBV19 to TRBJ2-7; 8 bases line up with TRBD2. V lost 1 base to trimming and J lost 3 bases; unmatched junction nucleotides: 2. Looked up from germline, CDR1 is LNHDA and CDR2 is SQIVND (reference sequence). CDR3 length equals 14 residues. As DNA, the CDR3 is TGTGCCAGTAGTATAGCACTAGCGGACTACGAGCAGTACTTC. This codes for CASSIALADYEQYF.

This clone has just one count. The chain employs TRBV6-1 and TRBJ2-7; 12 bases are shared with TRBD2. This CDR3 has 16 amino acids. CDR1 is MNHNS, CDR2 SASEGT, per germline. With 4 bases clipped from V and 7 bases from J, the junction kept 11 bases outside the gene matches. The CDR3 sequence is CASSGTSGASGVEQYF. The CDR3 bases are TGTGCCAGCAGTGGGACTAGCGGGGCCTCGGGGGTGGAGCAGTACTTC.

The chain employs TRBV11-3 and TRBJ2-7; the match to TRBD2 covers 8 bases. Germline V gives CDR1 SGHNT, CDR2 YENEEA. V was pared by 2 bases and J by 3 bases, with 6 bases of the junction left unmatched. The CDR3 is 15 residues long. CDR3 sequence: CASSLSGSEIYEQYF. CDR3 DNA sequence: TGTGCCAGCAGCTTAAGCGGGAGTGAGATCTACGAGCAGTACTTC. Drawing the rest from reference TRBV11-3 and TRBJ2-7, the complete variable domain is EAGVVQSPRYKIIEKKQPVAFWCNPISGHNTLYWYLQNLGQGPELLIRYENEEAVDDSQLPKDRFSAERLKGVDSTLKIQPAELGDSAVYLCASSLSGSEIYEQYFGPGTRLTVT.

This clone was observed a few times. The chain is built from TRBV5-6 and TRBJ2-7; TRBD1 might be the D (7 bases). Germline loops: CDR1 SGHDT, CDR2 YYEEEE. The CDR3 spans 14 residues. Trimming removed 6 bases from V and 6 bases from J, with 19 bases in between. The CDR3 loop is CASTPRDSRGEQYF. The CDR3 DNA follows: TGTGCCAGCACTCCGCGGGACAGCCGCGGCGAGCAGTACTTC.

The genes are TRBV9 and TRBJ2-7; TRBD2 matches 10 bases. This CDR3 has 16 amino acids. V dropped 2 bases and J dropped 0; count of bases not matched to a gene: 5. Germline loops: CDR1 SGDLS, CDR2 YYNGEE. In nucleotides, the CDR3 is TGTGCCAGCAGCGTCGGACTAGCGGCGAGCTCCTACGAGCAGTACTTC. Amino acid sequence: CASSVGLAASSYEQYF.

This chain links TRBV5-1 with TRBJ1-6; weak D call: TRBD1 (6 bases). The CDR3 contains 15 residues. The germline CDR1 and CDR2 sequences are SGHRS and YFSETQ. The ends were cut back, 0 bases at V and 7 bases at J, with 11 bases in the middle. The CDR3 loop is CASSLEQGVNSPLHF. DNA of the CDR3: TGCGCCAGCAGCTTGGAACAGGGAGTAAATTCACCCCTCCACTTT.

This clone was counted a few times. The chain employs TRBV5-4 and TRBJ2-7; D may be TRBD2 (5 bases). The CDR3 extends over 15 amino acids. Germline V gene sequence: CDR1 SGHNT, CDR2 YYREEE (reference sequence). V lost 4 bases and J 1 base, leaving 15 bases between the germline ends. In nucleotides, the CDR3 is TGTGCCAGCAGCGTGAATCCGGACTCGTCCTACGAGCAGTACTTC. It yields the protein CASSVNPDSSYEQYF.

This clone appeared a few times. This rearrangement joins TRBV19 to TRBJ2-7, with a possible D match to TRBD2 (6 bases). The CDR3 covers 14 residues. The V gene's germline CDR1 is LNHDA and CDR2 SQIVND (reference sequence). The V end lost 4 bases, the J end lost 7 bases, and 17 bases lay between the germline ends. CDR3 nucleotides: TGTGCCAGTAGTAGGGGTAAGCTCGCGGGGGAGCAGTACTTC. Translating it yields CASSRGKLAGEQYF.

This clone was seen a handful of times. V is TRBV4-3 and J is TRBJ2-1; no reliable D call. Germline loops: CDR1 LGHNA, CDR2 YSLEER. The V and J ends lost 0 bases and 1 base respectively, with 10 bases between them. The CDR3 is 16 amino acids. The CDR3 is CASSQDWSGSYNEQFF. In nucleotides, the CDR3 is TGCGCCAGCAGCCAAGATTGGAGTGGTTCCTACAATGAGCAGTTCTTC.

The chain uses TRBV7-2 and TRBJ1-5; unclear D gene. CDR1 is SGHTA and CDR2 is FQGNSA in the germline V gene. This CDR3 has 16 residues. Trimming took off 1 base at V and 1 base at J, with 11 bases between the two ends. CDR3 in amino acids: CASSLVAIGSNQPQHF. CDR3 nucleotide sequence: TGTGCCAGCAGCTTAGTGGCCATCGGGAGCAATCAGCCCCAGCATTTT.

This rearrangement joins TRBV7-2 to TRBJ2-1; 15 nucleotides agree with TRBD2. The germline V gene has CDR1 SGHTA and CDR2 FQGNSA. V was pared by 4 bases and J by 6 bases, with 7 bases of the junction left unmatched. This CDR3 contains 17 residues. CDR3 bases: TGTGCCAGCAGCTCCCGTAGGACTAGCGGGAGGGCCAATGAGCAGTTCTTC. Translating gives CASSSRRTSGRANEQFF. The full variable domain, rest sourced from reference TRBV7-2 and TRBJ2-1, is GAGVSQSPSNKVTEKGKDVELRCDPISGHTALYWYRQSLGQGLEFLIYFQGNSAPDKSGLPSDRFSAERTGGSVSTLTIQRTQQEDSAVYLCASSSRRTSGRANEQFFGPGTRLTVL.

This chain connects TRBV7-8 to TRBJ1-4; D not resolved. The germline V gene encodes CDR1 SGHVS and CDR2 FQNEAQ. This CDR3 comprises 15 residues. The germline V and J ends were trimmed by 1 base and 4 bases, with 10 bases remaining between them. Here the CDR3 reads CASSLDPGSNEKLFF. DNA for the CDR3: TGTGCCAGCAGCTTAGATCCGGGAAGTAATGAAAAACTGTTTTTT.